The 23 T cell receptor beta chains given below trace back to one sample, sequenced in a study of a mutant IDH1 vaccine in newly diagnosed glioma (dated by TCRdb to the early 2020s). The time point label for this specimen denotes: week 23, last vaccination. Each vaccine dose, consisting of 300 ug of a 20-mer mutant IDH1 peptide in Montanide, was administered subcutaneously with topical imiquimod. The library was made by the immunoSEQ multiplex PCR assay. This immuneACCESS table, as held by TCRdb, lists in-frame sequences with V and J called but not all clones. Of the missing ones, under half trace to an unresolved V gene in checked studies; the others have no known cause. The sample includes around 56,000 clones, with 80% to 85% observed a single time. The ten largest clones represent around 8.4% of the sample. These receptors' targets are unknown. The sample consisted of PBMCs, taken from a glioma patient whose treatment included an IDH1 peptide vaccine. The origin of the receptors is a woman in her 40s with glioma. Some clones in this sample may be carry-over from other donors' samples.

In nucleotides, the CDR3 is TGTGCCATCCCCTCAACGGGCGGCGACGAGCAGTACTTC. Amino acids: CAIPSTGGDEQYF. J is TRBJ2-7 and V is TRBV10-3; D remains unclear. The CDR3 runs 13 residues. Per germline, CDR1 ENHRY and CDR2 SYGVKD. Trimming left V 8 bases short and J 5 bases short, with 16 bases between.

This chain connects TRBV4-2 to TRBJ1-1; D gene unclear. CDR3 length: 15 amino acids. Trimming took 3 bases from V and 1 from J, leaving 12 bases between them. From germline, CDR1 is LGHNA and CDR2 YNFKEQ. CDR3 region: CASSQEIGANTEAFF. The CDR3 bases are TGTGCCAGCAGCCAGGAGATTGGCGCGAACACTGAAGCTTTCTTT.

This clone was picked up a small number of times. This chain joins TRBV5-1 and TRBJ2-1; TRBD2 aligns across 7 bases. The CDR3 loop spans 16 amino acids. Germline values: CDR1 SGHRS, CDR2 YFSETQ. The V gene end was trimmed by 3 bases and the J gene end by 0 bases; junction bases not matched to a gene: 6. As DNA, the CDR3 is TGCGCCAGCAGCTCAAACGGCGGGAGCTCCTACAATGAGCAGTTCTTC. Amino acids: CASSSNGGSSYNEQFF.

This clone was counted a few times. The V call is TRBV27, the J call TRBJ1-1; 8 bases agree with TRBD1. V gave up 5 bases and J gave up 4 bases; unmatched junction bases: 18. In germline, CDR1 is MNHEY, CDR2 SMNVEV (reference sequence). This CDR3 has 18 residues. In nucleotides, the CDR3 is TGTGCCAGCAGTGACTCGCGGACAGGGAATCGGTTGGGCACTGAAGCTTTCTTT. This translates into CASSDSRTGNRLGTEAFF.

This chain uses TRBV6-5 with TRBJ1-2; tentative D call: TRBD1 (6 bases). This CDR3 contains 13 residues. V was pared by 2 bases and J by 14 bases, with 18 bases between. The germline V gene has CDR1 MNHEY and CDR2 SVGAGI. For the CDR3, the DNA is TGTGCCAGCAGTTACGGGGGCCCCGGGATAAGGACCTTC. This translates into CASSYGGPGIRTF.

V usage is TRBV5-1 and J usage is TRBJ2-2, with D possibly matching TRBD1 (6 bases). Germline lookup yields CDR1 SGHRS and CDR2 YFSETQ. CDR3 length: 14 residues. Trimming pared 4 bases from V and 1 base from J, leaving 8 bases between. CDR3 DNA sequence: TGCGCCAGCAGCACACAGGGGAACACCGGGGAGCTGTTTTTT. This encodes CASSTQGNTGELFF.

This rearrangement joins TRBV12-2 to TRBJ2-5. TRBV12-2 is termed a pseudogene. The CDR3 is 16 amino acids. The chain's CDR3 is CASRLVIWTAQETQYF. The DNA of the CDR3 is TGTGCAAGTCGCTTAGTAATCTGGACGGCTCAAGAGACCCAGTACTTC.

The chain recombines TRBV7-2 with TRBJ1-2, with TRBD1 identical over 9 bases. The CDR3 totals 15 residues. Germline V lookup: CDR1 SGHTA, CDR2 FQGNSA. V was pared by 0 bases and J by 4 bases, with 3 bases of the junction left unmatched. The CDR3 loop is CASSLATGQGYGYTF. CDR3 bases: TGTGCCAGCAGCTTAGCGACGGGACAGGGCTATGGCTACACCTTC.

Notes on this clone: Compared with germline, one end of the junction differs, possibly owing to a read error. CDR3 amino acids: CASSSQDRGTNF. The CDR3 DNA sequence: TGTGCCAGCAGTTCACAGGACAGGGGGACTAACTTC. The chain links TRBV5-6 to TRBJ2-7; 10 nucleotides line up with TRBD1. The CDR3 extends over 12 amino acids. CDR1 SGHDT and CDR2 YYEEEE come from the germline V gene.

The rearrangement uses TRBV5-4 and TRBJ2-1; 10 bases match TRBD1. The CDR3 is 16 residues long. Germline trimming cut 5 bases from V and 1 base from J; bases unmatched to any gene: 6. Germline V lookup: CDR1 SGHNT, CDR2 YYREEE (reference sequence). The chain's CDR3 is CASSGGQGESYNEQFF. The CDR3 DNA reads TGTGCCAGCAGTGGAGGACAGGGGGAATCCTACAATGAGCAGTTCTTC.

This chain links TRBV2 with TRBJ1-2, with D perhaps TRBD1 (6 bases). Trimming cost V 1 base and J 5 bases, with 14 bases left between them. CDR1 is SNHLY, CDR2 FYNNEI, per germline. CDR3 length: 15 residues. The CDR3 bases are TGTGCCAGCAGTGAAGGGGGCAGGGGTGGGTATGGCTACACCTTC. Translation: CASSEGGRGGYGYTF.

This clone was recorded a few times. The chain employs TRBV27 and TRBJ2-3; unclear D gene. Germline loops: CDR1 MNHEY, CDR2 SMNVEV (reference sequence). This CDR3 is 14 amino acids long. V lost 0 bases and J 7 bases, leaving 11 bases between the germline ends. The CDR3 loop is CASSLSVASHTQYF. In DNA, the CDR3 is TGTGCCAGCAGTTTATCCGTCGCCTCCCATACGCAGTATTTT.

In nucleotides, the CDR3 is TGCAGCGCCAAGGACGGAAATGGCTACACCTTC. It specifies CSAKDGNGYTF. V usage is TRBV29-1 and J usage is TRBJ1-2; D is uncertain. The length of the CDR3 is 11 residues. V was trimmed by 7 bases and J by 6 bases, leaving 12 bases between them. CDR1 is SQVTM, CDR2 ANQGSEA, per germline.

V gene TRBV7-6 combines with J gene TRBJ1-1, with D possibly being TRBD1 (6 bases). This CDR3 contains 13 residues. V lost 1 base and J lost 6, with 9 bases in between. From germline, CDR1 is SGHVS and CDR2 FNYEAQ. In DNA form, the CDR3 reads TGTGCCAGCAGCTTAGGGGGGCGGCCTGAAGCTTTCTTT. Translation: CASSLGGRPEAFF. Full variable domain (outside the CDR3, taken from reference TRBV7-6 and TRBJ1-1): GAGVSQSPRYKVTKRGQDVALRCDPISGHVSLYWYRQALGQGPEFLTYFNYEAQQDKSGLPNDRFSAERPEGSISTLTIQRTEQRDSAMYRCASSLGGRPEAFFGQGTRLTVV.

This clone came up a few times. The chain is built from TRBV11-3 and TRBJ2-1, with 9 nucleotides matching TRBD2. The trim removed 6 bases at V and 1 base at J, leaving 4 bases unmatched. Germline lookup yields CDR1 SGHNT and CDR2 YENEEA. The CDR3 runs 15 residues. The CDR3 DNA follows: TGTGCCAGCAGTTATAGCGGGGGTTCCTACAATGAGCAGTTCTTC. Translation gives CASSYSGGSYNEQFF.

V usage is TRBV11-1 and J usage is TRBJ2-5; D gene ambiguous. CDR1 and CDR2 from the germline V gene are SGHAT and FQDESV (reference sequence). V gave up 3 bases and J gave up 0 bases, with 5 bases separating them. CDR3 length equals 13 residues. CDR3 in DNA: TGTGCCAGCAGCTTTGGGCACCAAGAGACCCAGTACTTC. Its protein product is CASSFGHQETQYF.

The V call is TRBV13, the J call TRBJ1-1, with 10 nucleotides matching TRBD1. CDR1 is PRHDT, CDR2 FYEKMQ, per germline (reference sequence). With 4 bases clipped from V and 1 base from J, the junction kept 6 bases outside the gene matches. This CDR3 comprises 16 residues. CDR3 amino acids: CASSSFRTGGNTEAFF. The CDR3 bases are TGTGCCAGCAGCTCCTTCCGGACAGGGGGGAACACTGAAGCTTTCTTT.

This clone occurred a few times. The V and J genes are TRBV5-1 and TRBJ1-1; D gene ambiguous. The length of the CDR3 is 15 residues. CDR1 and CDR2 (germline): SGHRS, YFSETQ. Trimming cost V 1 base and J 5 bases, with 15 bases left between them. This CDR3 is CASSLLPGTGTEAFF. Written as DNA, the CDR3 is TGCGCCAGCAGCTTGTTGCCTGGTACGGGAACTGAAGCTTTCTTT.

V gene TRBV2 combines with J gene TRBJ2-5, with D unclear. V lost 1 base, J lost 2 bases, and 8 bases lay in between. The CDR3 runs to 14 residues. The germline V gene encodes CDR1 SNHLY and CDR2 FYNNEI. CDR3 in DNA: TGTGCCAGCAGTGAAGGGCGTATGCAAGAGACCCAGTACTTC. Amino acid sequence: CASSEGRMQETQYF.

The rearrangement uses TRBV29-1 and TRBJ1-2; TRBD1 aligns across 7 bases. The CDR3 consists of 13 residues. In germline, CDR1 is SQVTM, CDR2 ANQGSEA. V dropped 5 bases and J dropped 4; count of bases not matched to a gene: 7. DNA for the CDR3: TGCAGCGTTCCCAGGGGGGTAGGCTATGGCTACACCTTC. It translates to CSVPRGVGYGYTF.

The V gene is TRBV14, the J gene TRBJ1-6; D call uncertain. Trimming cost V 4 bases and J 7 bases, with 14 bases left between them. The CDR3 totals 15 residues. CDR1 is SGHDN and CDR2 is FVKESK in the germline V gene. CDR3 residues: CASSLLMLGNSPLHF. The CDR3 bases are TGTGCCAGCAGCCTACTAATGTTGGGGAATTCACCCCTCCACTTT.

The CDR3 DNA is TGTGCCAGCAGCTTGGGACCTTTCGAGCAGTACTTC. Protein product: CASSLGPFEQYF. The V and J genes are TRBV5-5 and TRBJ2-7, with no clear D. Trimming shortened V by 0 bases and J by 6 bases, and 7 bases separated the two germline ends. CDR1 SGHKS and CDR2 YYEKEE come from the germline V gene (reference sequence). There are 12 residues in the CDR3.

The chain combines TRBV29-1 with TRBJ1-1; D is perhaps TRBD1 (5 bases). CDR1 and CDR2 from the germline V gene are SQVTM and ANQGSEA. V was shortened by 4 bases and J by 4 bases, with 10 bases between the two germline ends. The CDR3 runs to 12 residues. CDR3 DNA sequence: TGCAGCGTTGCGACAGCCTCCACTGAAGCTTTCTTT. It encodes CSVATASTEAFF.